Each of the 13 T cell receptor beta chains below was sequenced from the same sample in a study of shared clonotypes between healthy human individuals. Here immunoSEQ multiplex PCR was the method, and the copy in TCRdb shows in-frame clones only, minus some. The profile shows fewer than 650,000 clones, about 80% of them singletons. The specimen was PBMCs. All receptors derive from a woman between 40 and 50 years old in good health. Some clones in this sample may be carry-over from other donors' samples.

This chain uses TRBV7-3 with TRBJ2-1; weak D call: TRBD2 (6 bases). The CDR3 totals 14 residues. V was trimmed by 5 bases and J by 5 bases, leaving 13 bases between them. Germline CDR1 SGHTA, CDR2 FQGTGA. This CDR3 reads CASSLSGGDNEQFF. The CDR3 DNA is TGTGCCAGCAGCCTCAGTGGAGGGGACAATGAGCAGTTCTTC.

V usage is TRBV30 and J usage is TRBJ2-7, with D perhaps matching TRBD2 (6 bases). Germline V gene data show CDR1 as GTSNPN and CDR2 as SVGIG (reference sequence). The CDR3 spans 14 residues. With 0 bases removed from V and 3 bases from J, the gap between germline ends came to 12 bases. The CDR3 spells CAWSVPGVFYEQYF. The DNA of the CDR3 is TGTGCCTGGAGTGTACCGGGGGTCTTCTACGAGCAGTACTTC.

For this clone: Other DNA variants within this sample encode the same CDR3. V gene TRBV19 combines with J gene TRBJ2-5; D may be TRBD1 (5 bases). The ends were cut back, 0 bases at V and 5 bases at J, with 7 bases in the middle. CDR3 size: 13 residues. Per the germline V gene, CDR1 is LNHDA and CDR2 is SQIVND (reference sequence). The CDR3 is CASSIDRVETQYF. The CDR3 bases are TGTGCCAGTAGTATAGACAGGGTTGAGACCCAGTACTTC.

With respect to this clone: A read error likely explains this, since a far larger clone differs by one base. J is TRBJ2-5 and V is TRBV6-1; D perhaps matches TRBD2 (7 bases). The J call could be wrong; TRBJ2-7 is a better fit for the DNA end. The CDR3 is 15 amino acids. Germline assignment: CDR1 MNHNS and CDR2 SASEGT. CDR3 residues: CASSEAEGGSYEQYF. The CDR3 nucleotides read TGTGCCAGCAGTGAAGCGGAGGGGGGGTCCTACGAGCAGTACTTC.

The V call is TRBV27, the J call TRBJ2-1; 11 nucleotides agree with TRBD2. The CDR3 totals 15 residues. The germline gives CDR1 MNHEY, CDR2 SMNVEV (reference sequence). V lost 6 bases and J lost 3; bases outside the gene matches: 4. The CDR3 DNA sequence: TGTGCCAGCAGGATACTAGCGGGAGACTACAATGAGCAGTTCTTC. Encoded protein: CASRILAGDYNEQFF.

CDR3 loop: CASSLEDNYEQYF. Written as DNA, the CDR3 is TGCGCCAGCAGCTTGGAGGACAATTACGAGCAGTACTTC. The J gene is TRBJ2-7, the V gene TRBV5-1, with D maybe TRBD1 (5 bases). Germline loops: CDR1 SGHRS, CDR2 YFSETQ. V lost 0 bases and J lost 4, with 8 bases in between. This CDR3 spans 13 amino acids.

In this sample, this clone turned up a few times. The chain couples TRBV4-1 to TRBJ2-7; D possibly corresponds to TRBD1 (6 bases). The CDR3 runs 15 residues. The V end was cut by 2 bases, the J end by 1 base, with 12 bases between. The germline V gene has CDR1 MGHRA and CDR2 YSYEKL. Here the CDR3 reads CASSQPGATSYEQYF. For the CDR3, the DNA is TGCGCCAGCAGCCAACCAGGGGCGACTTCCTACGAGCAGTACTTC.

This clone occurred once. The rearrangement uses TRBV7-9 and TRBJ2-1; D may be TRBD2 (6 bases). The CDR3 runs 17 residues. Trimming removed 5 bases from V and 3 bases from J, with 20 bases in between. Germline-derived CDR1 and CDR2 are SEHNR and FQNEAQ (reference sequence). For the CDR3, the DNA is TGTGCCAGCAGCCTACGTCGTTGGATTAGCGGCTACAATGAGCAGTTCTTC. Its translation: CASSLRRWISGYNEQFF.

The chain recombines TRBV9 with TRBJ2-3; 8 nucleotides agree with TRBD1. The CDR3 totals 16 residues. Trimming removed 3 bases from V and 4 bases from J; junction bases left unmatched: 10. Germline loops: CDR1 SGDLS, CDR2 YYNGEE. The CDR3 reads CASSGTSGGFSDTQYF. In nucleotides, the CDR3 is TGTGCCAGCAGCGGAACGTCAGGGGGCTTTTCAGATACGCAGTATTTT.

This chain joins TRBV5-4 and TRBJ2-5; a weak D match, TRBD2 (7 bases). V shed 4 bases and J shed 4 bases, with 20 bases lying between them. Per the germline V gene, CDR1 is SGHNT and CDR2 is YYREEE (reference sequence). The CDR3 covers 16 residues. CDR3 nucleotide sequence: TGTGCCAGCAGCCCCTCCGGGGGGCCGGGAGGAGAGACCCAGTACTTC. Amino acid sequence: CASSPSGGPGGETQYF.

The chain has TRBV7-3 and TRBJ2-2; 10 nucleotides line up with TRBD1. V trimming: 5 bases; J trimming: 1 base; junction bases outside the gene matches: 4. Germline V gene lookup returns CDR1 SGHTA and CDR2 FQGTGA. The CDR3 runs to 16 residues. The CDR3 DNA reads TGTGCCAGCAGCAACCGGGACAGGGGGAACACCGGGGAGCTGTTTTTT. This codes for CASSNRDRGNTGELFF.

V usage is TRBV7-3 and J usage is TRBJ2-1; D is ambiguous. This CDR3 has 13 amino acids. V was shortened by 1 base and J by 6 bases, with 7 bases between the two germline ends. The germline V gene encodes CDR1 SGHTA and CDR2 FQGTGA. This chain's CDR3 is CASSLNWRNEQFF. Here the CDR3 DNA reads TGTGCCAGCAGCTTAAACTGGCGCAATGAGCAGTTCTTC. The whole variable domain, remainder taken from reference TRBV7-3 and TRBJ2-1, is GAGVSQTPSNKVTEKGKYVELRCDPISGHTALYWYRQSLGQGPEFLIYFQGTGAADDSGLPNDRFFAVRPEGSVSTLKIQRTERGDSAVYLCASSLNWRNEQFFGPGTRLTVL.

V gene TRBV11-2 combines with J gene TRBJ1-1; D unclear. CDR3 length equals 18 residues. The V gene lost 0 bases and the J gene lost 0 bases, with 17 bases spanning the gap. CDR1 SGHAT and CDR2 FQNNGV come from the germline V gene. The CDR3 DNA is TGTGCCAGCAGCTTAGATCACCCCCGCAGACACATGAACACTGAAGCTTTCTTT. Protein sequence: CASSLDHPRRHMNTEAFF.